Presented here are 27 T cell receptor beta chains from one specimen sequenced in a study of blood T cell repertoires in COVID-19 (dated by TCRdb to about 2020). Library preparation was by the immunoSEQ multiplex PCR assay. The clones in this table, taken by TCRdb from immuneACCESS, are in-frame only. Not every clone is retained; where verified, under half of the shortfall comes from an unresolved V gene, and the cause of the rest is unknown. This sample holds 350,000 to 550,000 clones; 70% to 90% were observed only once. Roughly 1.9% of the sample is in the top ten clones. The sample was PBMCs or T cells enriched from blood (not recorded which). These receptors originate from a woman aged 18-29 years with acute COVID-19.

On this clone itself: In the same sample, other DNA sequences code for this CDR3. This chain links TRBV6-5 with TRBJ1-6, with D tentatively TRBD1 (5 bases). The CDR3 has 14 amino acids. V shed 2 bases and J shed 5 bases, with 7 bases lying between them. Germline CDR1 and CDR2: MNHEY and SVGAGI. The CDR3 DNA sequence: TGTGCCAGCAGTTACGGGGGGAATAATTCACCCCTCCACTTT. It encodes CASSYGGNNSPLHF.

The chain recombines TRBV6-1 with TRBJ1-5; D is uncertain. Germline V CDR1 and CDR2: MNHNS, SASEGT. Trimming shortened V by 2 bases and J by 5 bases, and 10 bases separated the two germline ends. CDR3 length: 14 residues. The CDR3 bases are TGTGCCAGCAGTGAAACCAAACTTCATCAGCCCCAGCATTTT. Protein: CASSETKLHQPQHF.

The V gene is TRBV7-3, the J gene TRBJ2-1; D not resolved. Trimming removed 1 base from V and 8 bases from J, with 6 bases in between. CDR3 length: 12 amino acids. Germline V gene data show CDR1 as SGHTA and CDR2 as FQGTGA. This chain's CDR3 is CASSLSSDEQFF. Written as DNA, the CDR3 is TGTGCCAGCAGCTTAAGCTCGGATGAGCAGTTCTTC.

This chain links TRBV13 with TRBJ1-1; D unclear. V shed 4 bases and J shed 4 bases, with 13 bases lying between them. The CDR3 sequence is 14 residues long. Germline-derived CDR1 and CDR2 are PRHDT and FYEKMQ (reference sequence). The CDR3 loop is CASSYIGGPTEAFF. CDR3 coding DNA: TGTGCCAGCAGCTATATAGGAGGACCCACTGAAGCTTTCTTT.

The V and J genes are TRBV11-2 and TRBJ2-7, with 9 bases identical to TRBD2. This CDR3 has 15 amino acids. CDR1 is SGHAT, CDR2 FQNNGV, per germline. V gave up 5 bases and J gave up 2 bases; unmatched junction bases: 7. The CDR3 DNA sequence: TGTGCCAGCAGCCCCGGGACTAGCAGACCCTACGAGCAGTACTTC. Translation: CASSPGTSRPYEQYF.

The chain uses TRBV7-2 and TRBJ2-1; TRBD1 aligns across 11 bases. Losses at the gene ends were 5 bases for V and 10 bases for J; bases not matched to a gene: 7. The CDR3 consists of 14 residues. CDR1 is SGHTA, CDR2 FQGNSA, per germline. As DNA, the CDR3 is TGTGCCAGCAGCCCCAGGACAGGGGGCGGGGAGCAGTTCTTC. Translated: CASSPRTGGGEQFF.

In this sample, this clone turned up once. This rearrangement joins TRBV9 to TRBJ2-1; perhaps TRBD1 as D (6 bases). The CDR3 contains 17 residues. The germline V gene encodes CDR1 SGDLS and CDR2 YYNGEE. V was shortened by 4 bases and J by 2 bases, with 19 bases between the two germline ends. The CDR3 loop is CASSPHVGARTYNEQFF. The CDR3 DNA reads as TGTGCCAGCAGCCCGCACGTGGGGGCTCGGACCTACAATGAGCAGTTCTTC.

This clone was recorded once. V gene TRBV5-1 combines with J gene TRBJ2-1; 9 bases line up with TRBD1. The CDR3 runs 18 residues. With 0 bases clipped from V and 4 bases from J, the junction kept 11 bases outside the gene matches. Germline CDR1 and CDR2: SGHRS and YFSETQ. In DNA form, the CDR3 reads TGCGCCAGCAGCTTGGGAGACAGGGGGTCCCATTCTTACAATGAGCAGTTCTTC. Protein sequence: CASSLGDRGSHSYNEQFF. The complete variable domain, with remaining parts taken from reference TRBV5-1 and TRBJ2-1, reads KAGVTQTPRYLIKTRGQQVTLSCSPISGHRSVSWYQQTPGQGLQFLFEYFSETQRNKGNFPGRFSGRQFSNSRSEMNVSTLELGDSALYLCASSLGDRGSHSYNEQFFGPGTRLTVL.

J is TRBJ2-1 and V is TRBV5-1; 9 bases are shared with TRBD2. Per germline, CDR1 SGHRS and CDR2 YFSETQ. The junction had 12 bases not matched to a gene; V was cut back by 0 bases and J by 5 bases. The CDR3 totals 18 residues. The CDR3 sequence: CASSLAGSGRQKNNEQFF. CDR3 sequence (DNA): TGCGCCAGCAGCTTGGCCGGGAGCGGGAGGCAGAAGAACAATGAGCAGTTCTTC.

The V call is TRBV28, the J call TRBJ1-4; D ambiguous. V lost 3 bases and J 8 bases, leaving 13 bases between the germline ends. The CDR3 extends over 14 amino acids. Germline values: CDR1 MDHEN, CDR2 SYDVKM. The CDR3 DNA reads TGTGCCAGCAGTTTTTATCTTTCGGGGGAAAAACTGTTTTTT. It yields the protein CASSFYLSGEKLFF.

With respect to this clone: The same CDR3 arises from other DNA sequences in this sample as well. The chain joins TRBV2 to TRBJ2-5; perhaps TRBD2 as D (6 bases). Looked up from germline, CDR1 is SNHLY and CDR2 is FYNNEI. The CDR3 covers 13 residues. The ends were cut back, 3 bases at V and 4 bases at J, with 9 bases in the middle. This CDR3 is CASSDRRGETQYF. The CDR3 nucleotides read TGTGCCAGCAGTGATAGGAGGGGAGAGACCCAGTACTTC.

This chain uses TRBV11-2 with TRBJ2-7, with 8 bases fitting TRBD2. The CDR3 sequence is 16 residues long. The J segment lost 1 base and the V segment lost 2 bases, leaving 7 bases of the junction unmatched. Germline CDR1 and CDR2: SGHAT and FQNNGV. The CDR3 DNA reads TGTGCCAGCAGCTTATCCCCCTTAGCGGGATCCTACGAGCAGTACTTC. Amino acid sequence: CASSLSPLAGSYEQYF.

The V call is TRBV12-5, the J call TRBJ2-1, with D possibly TRBD1 on 5 matching bases. Germline CDR1 LGHNT, CDR2 FRNRAP. This CDR3 comprises 13 residues. Trimming left V 7 bases short and J 7 bases short, with 14 bases between. CDR3 region: CASAPAGSNEQFF. The CDR3 DNA reads TGTGCTAGTGCTCCTGCAGGGTCGAATGAGCAGTTCTTC.

This clone was picked up one time. The rearrangement uses TRBV29-1 and TRBJ2-5; TRBD1 aligns across 10 bases. Germline trimming cut 3 bases from V and 5 bases from J; bases unmatched to any gene: 9. CDR1 is SQVTM and CDR2 is ANQGSEA in the germline V gene. The CDR3 extends over 15 amino acids. The CDR3 loop is CSVDLRRTGGETQYF. CDR3 sequence (DNA): TGCAGCGTTGATTTGCGGAGGACAGGGGGGGAGACCCAGTACTTC.

The chain has TRBV4-3 and TRBJ2-7; 8 bases fit TRBD2. Germline CDR1 and CDR2: LGHNA and YSLEER. The CDR3 is 15 residues long. Trimming removed 4 bases from V and 4 bases from J; junction bases left unmatched: 9. The CDR3 DNA reads TGCGCCAGCAGCCCCACGGTCGGGAGGGAGTACGAGCAGTACTTC. Protein sequence: CASSPTVGREYEQYF.

J is TRBJ1-6 and V is TRBV11-2, with 7 bases aligning to TRBD1. The germline gives CDR1 SGHAT, CDR2 FQNNGV. The V and J ends lost 5 bases and 7 bases, in that order; junction bases with no gene match: 5. The CDR3 is made up of 14 amino acids. Here the CDR3 DNA reads TGTGCCAGCAGCCGGGACAGACGGAATTCACCCCTCCACTTT. Its translation is CASSRDRRNSPLHF.

The chain is built from TRBV27 and TRBJ2-3; TRBD2 is a possible D gene (6 bases). V was shortened by 2 bases and J by 2 bases, with 14 bases between the two germline ends. Per germline, CDR1 MNHEY and CDR2 SMNVEV (reference sequence). CDR3 length: 16 amino acids. Written as DNA, the CDR3 is TGTGCCAGCAGTTTAGGTTTCGGCGGGGCCACAGATACGCAGTATTTT. This translates into CASSLGFGGATDTQYF.

Turning to this clone: An end of the junction differs from the germline gene, which may be a read error. The genes are TRBV5-3 and TRBJ2-7; D is ambiguous. TRBV5-3 qualifies as an ORF whose function is uncertain. The CDR3 has 9 residues. The CDR3 sequence: CARSPRGCF. As DNA, the CDR3 is TGTGCCAGAAGCCCTCGAGGTTGCTTC.

This chain connects TRBV3-1 (or the pseudogene TRBV3-2) to TRBJ2-3, with 8 bases that match TRBD1. Looked up from germline, CDR1 is LGHDT and CDR2 is YNNKEL (reference sequence). CDR3 length: 18 amino acids. V was clipped by 2 bases and J by 4 bases; unmatched bases: 14. CDR3 sequence reads: CASSQRYFRTGRPDTQYF. CDR3 coding DNA: TGTGCCAGCAGCCAAAGGTACTTTAGGACAGGGCGCCCAGATACGCAGTATTTT.

The V gene is TRBV7-3, the J gene TRBJ1-1; D perhaps matches TRBD1 (6 bases). V gave up 1 base and J gave up 7 bases, with 7 bases separating them. Germline-derived CDR1 and CDR2 are SGHTA and FQGTGA. The CDR3 extends over 12 amino acids. This CDR3 is CASSLKTGEAFF. The CDR3 DNA reads TGTGCCAGCAGCTTAAAGACAGGTGAAGCTTTCTTT.

The chain recombines TRBV30 with TRBJ1-6; 9 nucleotides match TRBD1. There are 13 residues in the CDR3. Germline loops: CDR1 GTSNPN, CDR2 SVGIG (reference sequence). V was pared by 4 bases and J by 7 bases, with 2 bases of the junction left unmatched. The DNA of the CDR3 is TGTGCCTGGACCGGGACAGGGAATTCACCCCTCCACTTT. Its protein product is CAWTGTGNSPLHF.

The rearrangement uses TRBV28 and TRBJ1-6, with 7 bases fitting TRBD1. Unmatched junction bases numbered 5, after V lost 6 bases and J lost 0 bases. This CDR3 has 16 residues. The V gene's germline CDR1 is MDHEN and CDR2 SYDVKM. The CDR3, as DNA: TGTGCCAGCAGGGGGGACAGAAGCTCCTATAATTCACCCCTCCACTTT. It is translated as CASRGDRSSYNSPLHF.

The chain uses TRBV18 and TRBJ1-6, with D possibly TRBD1 on 5 matching bases. The length of the CDR3 is 14 residues. Germline V lookup: CDR1 KGHSH, CDR2 LQKENI. V lost 4 bases and J lost 7, with 11 bases in between. The CDR3 spells CASSQDSMNSPLHF. CDR3 DNA sequence: TGTGCCAGCTCACAAGACAGCATGAATTCACCCCTCCACTTT.

This chain's CDR3 is CASSLETGEILAKNIQYF. The CDR3 DNA is TGTGCCAGCAGTTTAGAGACAGGGGAGATCCTAGCCAAAAACATTCAGTACTTC. This sequence joins TRBV28 and TRBJ2-4; 8 bases fit TRBD1. Germline assignment: CDR1 MDHEN and CDR2 SYDVKM. This CDR3 is built from 18 residues. Unmatched junction bases numbered 9, after V lost 2 bases and J lost 0 bases.

This clone was found many times. The V call is TRBV14, the J call TRBJ2-3; 8 nucleotides agree with TRBD2. Germline V gene data show CDR1 as SGHDN and CDR2 as FVKESK. The CDR3 is 16 amino acids. Trimming took 4 bases from V and 3 from J; bases not matched to a gene: 9. CDR3 in DNA: TGTGCCAGCAGCCTGAAAGACGCGGGGGGAACAGATACGCAGTATTTT. Translated, it gives CASSLKDAGGTDTQYF.

The chain has TRBV13 and TRBJ2-1; 8 nucleotides match TRBD1. Trimming removed 2 bases from V and 2 bases from J; junction bases left unmatched: 2. Germline V gene lookup returns CDR1 PRHDT and CDR2 FYEKMQ (reference sequence). This CDR3 is built from 15 residues. The CDR3 sequence: CASSLQGAAYNEQFF. Here the CDR3 DNA reads TGTGCCAGCAGCTTACAGGGGGCGGCCTACAATGAGCAGTTCTTC.

The count of this clone is one. V usage is TRBV9 and J usage is TRBJ1-1, with 7 bases fitting TRBD1. Germline V lookup: CDR1 SGDLS, CDR2 YYNGEE. The CDR3 totals 15 residues. With V trimmed by 4 bases and J by 3 bases, 9 bases remained unmatched. CDR3 in DNA: TGTGCCAGCAGCCCCGAGGGGGCTAGGTACACTGAAGCTTTCTTT. Encoded protein: CASSPEGARYTEAFF.